Below are 2 T cell receptor beta chains sequenced from a single sample in a study of shared clonotypes between healthy human individuals. TCRdb's copy holds only in-frame clones and misses some; the assay was immunoSEQ multiplex PCR. Of more than 550,000 clones listed, 72% are singletons. The sequencing input was memory CD4+ T cells sorted from blood. Indicated subset: CD45RA-negative fraction. All receptors derive from a woman in her 30s in good health.

This clone was counted a few times. The genes are TRBV19 and TRBJ2-7, with a weak D call TRBD1 (5 bases). The CDR3 length is 13 residues. Germline loops: CDR1 LNHDA, CDR2 SQIVND (reference sequence). V gave up 5 bases and J gave up 0 bases, with 8 bases separating them. CDR3 sequence: CASSEDTSYEQYF. CDR3 DNA: TGTGCCAGTAGTGAGGACACCTCCTACGAGCAGTACTTC.

Points on this clone: The sample contains more than one DNA sequence encoding this CDR3. This sequence joins TRBV5-1 and TRBJ1-4, with TRBD1 matching over 9 bases. The CDR3 is 13 residues long. The V gene's germline CDR1 is SGHRS and CDR2 YFSETQ. The V segment lost 4 bases and the J segment 8 bases; nucleotides outside the gene matches: 3. CDR3 in amino acids: CASSPGQGEKLFF. The CDR3 coding sequence is TGCGCCAGCAGCCCGGGACAGGGCGAAAAACTGTTTTTT.